This TCR beta chain was recovered during a study of T cell responses to AZD1222 COVID-19 vaccine. Study-wide results and limits: Baseline antibody screening turned up just five to seven seropositive AZD1222 recipients. Repertoire collection took place solely once the T cell response had peaked. Donors were chiefly white British, with a greater number of females, and clonal diversity was perhaps underestimated.

Germline V gene sequence: CDR1 SGHDT, CDR2 YYEEEE. V shed 1 base, J shed 4 bases, and the junction held 5 bases outside the gene matches. CDR3 length equals 15 residues. About this clone: What it binds is not known.

Generated by immunoSEQ multiplex PCR, the TCRdb table keeps only in-frame clones and is missing some. The table shows some 110,000 clones, with approximately 83% occurring only once. The source of this sequence is an adult in good health. The genes are TRBV5-6 and TRBJ2-1; TRBD1 matches at 7 bases. The sequencing here drew on peripheral blood, taken on day 0 of MenACWY control vaccination. The CDR3 region is CASSLRDRPYNEQFF. The CDR3 nucleotides read TGTGCCAGCAGCTTGAGGGACAGACCATACAATGAGCAGTTCTTC.